Listed here are 25 T cell receptor beta chains from one sample, sequenced in a study of T cell repertoires in cytomegalovirus infection. TCRdb fed the reads into MiXCR, producing one record per CDR3 protein. This table holds just under 550,000 distinct CDR3 sequences, less than 30% found once. Sequences were obtained from PBMCs. The receptor source for this set is a human donor in good health (CMV status not recorded). Some clones in this sample may be carry-over from other donors' samples.

J is TRBJ2-2 and V is TRBV7-6; D call uncertain. Germline V gene lookup returns CDR1 SGHVS and CDR2 FNYEAQ. Trimming took 7 bases from V and 7 from J, leaving 10 bases between them. The CDR3 runs to 12 residues. CDR3: CASILSVGELFF. CDR3 in DNA: TGTGCCAGCATTCTGAGCGTCGGGGAGCTGTTTTTT.

This clonotype came up once. The J gene is TRBJ2-2, the V gene TRBV6-4; D is ambiguous. The CDR3 covers 15 residues. The ends were cut back, 2 bases at V and 2 bases at J, with 9 bases in the middle. CDR1 is MRHNA, CDR2 SNTAGT, per germline. In nucleotides, the CDR3 is TGTGCCAGCAGTGACCGGGCAGAAAACACCGGGGAGCTGTTTTTT. This translates into CASSDRAENTGELFF.

Ten or more counts support this clonotype. This chain links TRBV27 with TRBJ2-1, with D tentatively TRBD2 (5 bases). Germline V gives CDR1 MNHEY, CDR2 SMNVEV (reference sequence). The V end lost 2 bases, the J end lost 6 bases, and 14 bases lay between the germline ends. CDR3 size: 15 residues. The CDR3 nucleotides are TGTGCCAGCAGTTTACGGGATATACATGGCAATGAGCAGTTCTTC. This encodes CASSLRDIHGNEQFF.

The chain recombines TRBV6-2 or TRBV6-3 with TRBJ2-1, with TRBD2 matching over 11 bases. This CDR3 comprises 19 residues. Looked up from germline, CDR1 is MNHEY and CDR2 is SVGEGT. V shed 2 bases and J 1 base; nucleotides not matched to a gene: 10. CDR3 sequence (DNA): TGTGCCAGCAGTTACCCCTCTCAATCTAGCGGGGGGTCCTACAATGAGCAGTTCTTC. Encoded protein: CASSYPSQSSGGSYNEQFF.

This sequence joins TRBV3-1 and TRBJ2-3, with D unclear. CDR1 is LGHDT, CDR2 YNNKEL, per germline (reference sequence). The CDR3 sequence is 14 residues long. Trimming took 0 bases from V and 4 from J, leaving 8 bases between them. The CDR3 here is CASSQDLRSDTQYF. The CDR3 coding sequence is TGTGCCAGCAGCCAAGATTTGAGATCAGATACGCAGTATTTT.

This clonotype was observed at least ten times. V usage is TRBV6-6 and J usage is TRBJ2-5; D gene uncertain. Germline-derived CDR1 and CDR2 are MNHNY and SVGAGI (reference sequence). CDR3 size: 12 residues. Trimming stripped 0 bases from V and 8 bases from J, with 7 bases between. The CDR3 loop is CASSYSTPTQYF. The CDR3 coding sequence is TGTGCCAGCAGTTACTCAACACCCACCCAGTACTTC.

J is TRBJ2-1 and V is TRBV7-3; D might be TRBD1 or TRBD2, each matching 5 bases. V lost 0 bases, J lost 6 bases, and 15 bases lay in between. The length of the CDR3 is 16 residues. CDR1 SGHTA and CDR2 FQGTGA come from the germline V gene. For the CDR3, the DNA is TGTGCCAGCAGCTTAACTGCCGGGGATGGGACCAATGAGCAGTTCTTC. Translated, it gives CASSLTAGDGTNEQFF.

V gene TRBV11-3 combines with J gene TRBJ2-5; 8 nucleotides align to TRBD2. The CDR3 covers 14 residues. V was pared by 4 bases and J by 5 bases, with 6 bases of the junction left unmatched. Per germline, CDR1 SGHNT and CDR2 YENEEA. In nucleotides, the CDR3 is TGTGCCAGCAGCTCCTCAGCGGGAGTGGAGACCCAGTACTTC. The encoded protein is CASSSSAGVETQYF.

This clonotype was counted many times. The V and J genes are TRBV11-2 and TRBJ2-5; 7 positions agree with TRBD2. With V trimmed by 5 bases and J by 0 bases, 12 bases remained unmatched. This CDR3 is built from 17 residues. Germline loops: CDR1 SGHAT, CDR2 FQNNGV. CDR3 nucleotides: TGTGCCAGCAGCGAAGGCAGAGGTAGCGGGCACCAAGAGACCCAGTACTTC. It codes for CASSEGRGSGHQETQYF.

This clonotype came up a few times. The chain uses TRBV7-2 and TRBJ1-1; a weak D match, TRBD1 (6 bases). The germline CDR1 and CDR2 sequences are SGHTA and FQGNSA. The length of the CDR3 is 14 residues. V was shortened by 4 bases and J by 8 bases, with 17 bases between the two germline ends. The CDR3 spells CASSYLPGHSEAFF. The CDR3 region has the DNA TGTGCCAGCAGCTACCTTCCGGGACACAGCGAAGCTTTCTTT.

This clonotype was counted a few times. V is TRBV9 and J is TRBJ2-7; possible D gene TRBD1, 7 bases. Trimming stripped 3 bases from V and 6 bases from J, with 19 bases between. The germline V gene encodes CDR1 SGDLS and CDR2 YYNGEE. This CDR3 comprises 15 residues. The CDR3 DNA follows: TGTGCCAGCAGCGGCGGGACAGCGTTTGTGGGCGAGCAGTACTTC. It specifies CASSGGTAFVGEQYF.

This clonotype was recorded a few times. The V call is TRBV7-3, the J call TRBJ2-1, with D maybe TRBD2 (5 bases). There are 15 residues in the CDR3. V was shortened by 5 bases and J by 5 bases, with 16 bases between the two germline ends. Germline assignment: CDR1 SGHTA and CDR2 FQGTGA. In DNA form, the CDR3 reads TGTGCCAGCAGCCCCACTAGTTTGGGCCACAATGAGCAGTTCTTC. Translating gives CASSPTSLGHNEQFF.

The J gene is TRBJ1-2, the V gene TRBV2; 10 bases match TRBD1. V lost 9 bases to trimming and J lost 4 bases; unmatched junction nucleotides: 14. CDR1 SNHLY and CDR2 FYNNEI come from the germline V gene. This CDR3 contains 16 residues. The CDR3 is CASPGTGDQTAYGYTF. CDR3 nucleotides: TGTGCCAGTCCCGGGACAGGGGACCAGACTGCCTATGGCTACACCTTC.

There are many counts of this clonotype. The chain has TRBV4-1 and TRBJ2-1; no firm D call. Germline CDR1 and CDR2: MGHRA and YSYEKL. V lost 4 bases and J lost 0, with 7 bases in between. The CDR3 has 14 residues. CDR3 bases: TGCGCCAGCAGCCTACGCAGCTCCTACAATGAGCAGTTCTTC. As protein: CASSLRSSYNEQFF.

This chain connects TRBV15 to TRBJ2-1, with no clear D. Trimming removed 2 bases at V and 7 bases at J, with 21 bases between. The CDR3 consists of 17 residues. CDR1 LNHNV and CDR2 YYDKDF come from the germline V gene (reference sequence). CDR3 sequence: CATSRPYFSRDRNEQFF. The CDR3 bases are TGTGCCACCAGCAGACCCTACTTTTCTAGGGATCGGAATGAGCAGTTCTTC.

This clonotype was seen a handful of times. The chain is built from TRBV7-2 and TRBJ1-3, with 8 bases identical to TRBD1. With V trimmed by 6 bases and J by 0 bases, 13 bases remained unmatched. Germline lookup yields CDR1 SGHTA and CDR2 FQGNSA. This CDR3 region has 18 residues. The CDR3 protein is CASRLRLTGAGSGNTIYF. In nucleotides, the CDR3 is TGTGCCAGCAGGCTAAGATTGACAGGGGCCGGCTCTGGAAACACCATATATTTT.

The CDR3 DNA is TGTGCCAGCAGTCCGAGGGTGGGGGCCACCGGGGAGCTGTTTTTT. It specifies CASSPRVGATGELFF. The V gene is TRBV12-3 or TRBV12-4, the J gene TRBJ2-2, with a tentative D call TRBD1 (6 bases). V was shortened by 5 bases and J by 4 bases, with 14 bases between the two germline ends. There are 15 residues in the CDR3.

This clonotype was seen ten or more times. V gene TRBV28 combines with J gene TRBJ2-3; the match to TRBD2 covers 8 bases. The CDR3 sequence is 15 residues long. V shed 3 bases, J shed 7 bases, and the junction held 9 bases outside the gene matches. Germline CDR1 is MDHEN and CDR2 is SYDVKM. CDR3 in amino acids: CASSFLSGGTNTQYF. The CDR3 region has the DNA TGTGCCAGCAGTTTTCTAAGCGGGGGTACGAATACGCAGTATTTT. Drawing the rest from reference TRBV28 and TRBJ2-3, the complete variable domain is DVKVTQSSRYLVKRTGEKVFLECVQDMDHENMFWYRQDPGLGLRLIYFSYDVKMKEKGDIPEGYSVSREKKERFSLILESASTNQTSMYLCASSFLSGGTNTQYFGPGTRLTVL.

V usage is TRBV15 and J usage is TRBJ2-6, with a possible D match to TRBD1 (6 bases). V gave up 4 bases and J gave up 0 bases, with 16 bases separating them. CDR1 and CDR2 (germline): LNHNV, YYDKDF (reference sequence). This CDR3 comprises 18 residues. CDR3 residues: CATSTPLGRGSGANVLTF. The CDR3 nucleotides are TGTGCCACCAGCACCCCCTTGGGCAGGGGCTCTGGGGCCAACGTCCTGACTTTC. The full variable domain, in which reference TRBV15 and TRBJ2-6 provide the parts outside the CDR3, is DAMVIQNPRYQVTQFGKPVTLSCSQTLNHNVMYWYQQKSSQAPKLLFHYYDKDFNNEADTPDNFQSRRPNTSFCFLDIRSPGLGDTAMYLCATSTPLGRGSGANVLTFGAGSRLTVL.

This chain links TRBV25-1 with TRBJ1-2, with 7 nucleotides matching TRBD1. Germline CDR1 and CDR2: MGHDK and SYGVNS. The CDR3 loop spans 14 amino acids. J lost 8 bases, V lost 2 bases, and 8 bases had no gene match. The CDR3 bases are TGTGCCAGCAGTGAAACCCAGACAGGGTCCGGCTACACCTTC. This codes for CASSETQTGSGYTF.

There are many counts of this clonotype. The V call is TRBV7-9, the J call TRBJ1-6; D gene unclear. V dropped 5 bases and J dropped 7 bases, with 12 bases sitting between them. CDR1 and CDR2 from the germline V gene are SEHNR and FQNEAQ (reference sequence). The CDR3 extends over 14 amino acids. CDR3 region: CASSLSWENSPLHF. For the CDR3, the DNA is TGTGCCAGCAGCCTAAGCTGGGAGAATTCACCCCTCCACTTT.

The chain combines TRBV27 with TRBJ2-3, with D possibly being TRBD2 (6 bases). V was cut by 6 bases and J by 4 bases, with 23 bases left in between. The CDR3 has 17 residues. Germline V gene data show CDR1 as MNHEY and CDR2 as SMNVEV (reference sequence). In DNA form, the CDR3 reads TGTGCCAGCAGCCCATGGCGGGGAACCCGAGACGCAGATACGCAGTATTTT. Translated: CASSPWRGTRDADTQYF.

The chain employs TRBV6-2 or TRBV6-3 and TRBJ2-5; 12 nucleotides line up with TRBD2. Germline V lookup: CDR1 MNHEY, CDR2 SVGEGT. This CDR3 region has 16 residues. The V segment lost 2 bases and the J segment 5 bases; nucleotides outside the gene matches: 6. The CDR3 coding sequence is TGTGCCAGCAGTTACACGACTAGCGGGAGTCTCGAGACCCAGTACTTC. This sequence encodes CASSYTTSGSLETQYF.

This clonotype showed up just a few times. The chain recombines TRBV19 with TRBJ2-5; tentative D call: TRBD1 (6 bases). Germline CDR1 is LNHDA and CDR2 is SQIVND (reference sequence). The V end was cut by 5 bases, the J end by 1 base, with 11 bases between. This CDR3 contains 14 residues. For the CDR3, the DNA is TGTGCCAGTAGTCCAGGGGATACCCAAGAGACCCAGTACTTC. It yields the protein CASSPGDTQETQYF.

The V gene is TRBV28, the J gene TRBJ2-7; 11 bases are shared with TRBD1. From germline, CDR1 is MDHEN and CDR2 SYDVKM. This CDR3 contains 16 residues. V lost 3 bases, J lost 6 bases, and 10 bases stayed unmatched. The CDR3 bases are TGTGCCAGCAGTTTGAGGATTTTGGACAGGGGGCGCGAGCAGTACTTC. Protein: CASSLRILDRGREQYF.